This T cell receptor (beta chain) derives from a study of OX40 agonist ivuxolimab in advanced cancers. For this clone: What it binds is not known.

TCRdb's table, derived via immunoSEQ multiplex PCR, lists solely in-frame clones and lacks some. The sample includes tens of thousands of clones, 65% to 90% seen only once; the top ten take 1.5% to 2%. General study findings and limits: Compared with CD4+, CD8+ T cells on average had more expanded clones.

Trimming took off 5 bases at V and 4 bases at J, with 11 bases between the two ends. Per the germline V gene, CDR1 is SGHTA and CDR2 is FQGNSA. The CDR3 extends over 14 amino acids. This chain uses TRBV7-2 with TRBJ1-4; D ambiguous. The origin of this receptor is an adult with an advanced solid tumor such as melanoma, head and neck, liver or kidney cancer. The specimen was CD4+ or CD8+ T cells sorted from blood, collected in a trial of the OX40 agonist ivuxolimab. This chain's CDR3 is CASSLSGSNEKLFF. The CDR3 nucleotides are TGTGCCAGCAGCCTGTCCGGGAGTAATGAAAAACTGTTTTTT.